This T cell receptor beta chain was sequenced in a study of response to subunit inactivated influenza vaccine. Whole-study results and caveats: T cells newly recruited by each seasonal influenza vaccination are few, the authors suggested.

For this clonotype: The antigen remains undetermined.

From the RT-PCR reads, TCRdb called clonotypes with MiXCR, one entry per CDR3 protein. The data hold under 850,000 distinct CDR3 sequences, with roughly 18% observed a single time. The CDR3 spans 16 residues. Germline V gene data show CDR1 as SGHRS and CDR2 as YFSETQ. V trimming: 7 bases; J trimming: 2 bases; junction bases outside the gene matches: 5. The origin of this receptor is a man aged 50 to 59 who received an inactivated influenza vaccine. This specimen consisted of PBMCs from blood, obtained roughly 5 days after vaccination. This chain joins TRBV5-1 and TRBJ2-2; 13 bases align to TRBD2. The CDR3 sequence is CASGGLAGENTGELFF. The DNA for the CDR3 is TGCGCCAGCGGCGGACTAGCGGGAGAAAACACCGGGGAGCTGTTTTTT.